These 21 T cell receptor beta chains came from one sample sequenced in a study of T-cell reconstitution after alpha-beta-depleted transplantation in children. Molecular barcoding with unique molecular identifiers was used for the TCRbeta library. TCRdb re-analysed the PCR reads in MiXCR, keeping a single row per CDR3 protein. The data hold 250,000 to 300,000 distinct CDR3 sequences, with nearly 10% observed a single time. The sample here was PBMCs from the stem cell graft donor, taken from the stem cell graft. These receptors came from a human donor who donated a stem cell graft to a child with SCID.

The rearrangement joins TRBV10-1 to TRBJ2-1; D remains ambiguous. V gave up 2 bases and J gave up 4 bases, with 9 bases separating them. The CDR3 length is 14 residues. Germline V gene sequence: CDR1 WNHNN, CDR2 SYGVQD (reference sequence). CDR3 sequence reads: CASSELRDYNEQFF. CDR3 sequence (DNA): TGCGCCAGCAGTGAGCTTAGAGATTACAATGAGCAGTTCTTC.

V usage is TRBV10-3 and J usage is TRBJ1-1; 7 bases match TRBD1. The CDR3 extends over 14 amino acids. With V trimmed by 8 bases and J by 2 bases, 8 bases remained unmatched. Germline values: CDR1 ENHRY, CDR2 SYGVKD. The CDR3 region has the DNA TGTGCCATCGCACCGGGACAGACCAACACTGAAGCTTTCTTT. It is translated as CAIAPGQTNTEAFF.

The chain links TRBV15 to TRBJ2-1; 11 positions agree with TRBD2. The J segment lost 5 bases and the V segment lost 5 bases, leaving 5 bases of the junction unmatched. Germline-derived CDR1 and CDR2 are LNHNV and YYDKDF (reference sequence). The CDR3 is 15 residues long. CDR3 sequence (DNA): TGTGCCACCAGCGTACCGGGACTAGCGGACAATGAGCAGTTCTTC. Amino acid sequence: CATSVPGLADNEQFF.

The chain uses TRBV7-9 and TRBJ1-5, with 7 bases fitting TRBD1. Germline V CDR1 and CDR2: SEHNR, FQNEAQ (reference sequence). CDR3 length: 15 residues. The trim removed 5 bases at V and 3 bases at J, leaving 7 bases unmatched. The CDR3 coding sequence is TGTGCCAGCAGCCAGGGGGGGGGCAACAATCAGCCCCAGCATTTT. Protein product: CASSQGGGNNQPQHF. Full variable domain (rest looked up from reference TRBV7-9 and TRBJ1-5): DTGVSQNPRHKITKRGQNVTFRCDPISEHNRLYWYRQTLGQGPEFLTYFQNEAQLEKSRLLSDRFSAERPKGSFSTLEIQRTEQGDSAMYLCASSQGGGNNQPQHFGDGTRLSIL.

This clonotype was observed a handful of times. The chain links TRBV11-1 to TRBJ2-7, with 9 bases identical to TRBD2. The V segment lost 4 bases and the J segment 3 bases; nucleotides outside the gene matches: 22. Germline-derived CDR1 and CDR2 are SGHAT and FQDESV (reference sequence). The CDR3 totals 20 residues. The chain's CDR3 is CASSYPDGRLSGGTHYEQYF. The CDR3 DNA sequence: TGTGCCAGCAGCTACCCGGACGGCCGACTAAGCGGGGGGACACACTACGAGCAGTACTTC.

This chain connects TRBV20-1 to TRBJ1-1, with a weak D call TRBD1 (6 bases). The germline V gene encodes CDR1 DFQATT and CDR2 SNEGSKA (reference sequence). The V and J ends lost 6 bases and 4 bases respectively, with 15 bases between them. The CDR3 is 13 amino acids. The CDR3 bases are TGCAGTGCCTGGTTGGGGGCTGGCACTGAAGCTTTCTTT. This codes for CSAWLGAGTEAFF.

The CDR3 region has the DNA TGTGCCAGCAGTTACTCGATTTCCAGGGGAGCATCCAACGAGCAGTACTTC. It yields the protein CASSYSISRGASNEQYF. The V gene is TRBV6-5, the J gene TRBJ2-7; D perhaps matches TRBD1 (6 bases). Per germline, CDR1 MNHEY and CDR2 SVGAGI. The V end lost 0 bases, the J end lost 5 bases, and 20 bases lay between the germline ends. This CDR3 region has 17 residues.

V is TRBV20-1 and J is TRBJ1-1; the D is unclear. Germline V gene lookup returns CDR1 DFQATT and CDR2 SNEGSKA (reference sequence). This CDR3 comprises 14 residues. Between the trimmed V and J ends, which lost 3 bases and 1 base, there was a span of 12 bases. The CDR3 loop is CSASGRNTNTEAFF. The CDR3 coding sequence is TGCAGTGCTAGCGGTCGGAATACGAACACTGAAGCTTTCTTT.

This clonotype was observed a handful of times. The CDR3 is CASTKTSGGPRSYEQYF. DNA for the CDR3: TGTGCCAGCACCAAGACTAGCGGGGGGCCCCGATCCTACGAGCAGTACTTC. V gene TRBV6-1 combines with J gene TRBJ2-7; 13 positions match TRBD2. Germline CDR1 reads MNHNS; CDR2 reads SASEGT. This CDR3 has 17 residues. V was pared by 7 bases and J by 1 base, with 10 bases of the junction left unmatched.

This clonotype appeared a few times. The chain joins TRBV9 to TRBJ2-3; 10 bases are a match to TRBD1. CDR1 and CDR2 from the germline V gene are SGDLS and YYNGEE. Trimming cost V 0 bases and J 4 bases; bases outside gene matches: 8. The CDR3 spans 17 residues. CDR3 amino acids: CASSVATGQGVPDTQYF. CDR3 DNA sequence: TGTGCCAGCAGCGTAGCTACCGGACAGGGGGTACCAGATACGCAGTATTTT.

The CDR3 loop reads CASRGTSLYEQYF. DNA of the CDR3: TGTGCCAGCAGGGGGACATCCCTCTACGAGCAGTACTTC. This chain links TRBV12-3 or TRBV12-4 with TRBJ2-7; a possible D gene is TRBD1 (6 bases). CDR3 length: 13 amino acids. Deletions cut 6 bases from V and 3 bases from J, with 12 bases between.

This clonotype turned up a few times. This chain joins TRBV21-1 and TRBJ1-5; the table calls TRBD1, which could not be checked here. TRBV21-1 is designated a pseudogene. The CDR3 covers 17 residues. CDR3 region: CASSKAGTGEIDQPQHF. CDR3 sequence (DNA): TGTGCCAGCAGCAAAGCTGGGACAGGGGAAATCGATCAGCCCCAGCATTTT.

The sample holds a few counts of this clonotype. V gene TRBV20-1 combines with J gene TRBJ2-7, with D hard to call. V was pared by 6 bases and J by 0 bases, with 15 bases between. The CDR3 has 14 amino acids. CDR1 DFQATT and CDR2 SNEGSKA come from the germline V gene (reference sequence). In DNA, the CDR3 is TGCAGTGCCCAAGAGCCGAGAAGCTCCTACGAGCAGTACTTC. Translation: CSAQEPRSSYEQYF.

The sample holds a few counts of this clonotype. The chain carries TRBV11-2 and TRBJ2-5; no firm D call. This CDR3 region has 16 residues. V was cut by 5 bases and J by 5 bases, with 21 bases left in between. Germline V CDR1 and CDR2: SGHAT, FQNNGV. The CDR3 DNA is TGTGCCAGCAGCACCTCGCGGTCCTACACGCGGGAGACCCAGTACTTC. Its translation: CASSTSRSYTRETQYF.

There are many counts of this clonotype. The chain has TRBV3-1 and TRBJ1-5; weak D call: TRBD1 (5 bases). From germline, CDR1 is LGHDT and CDR2 YNNKEL (reference sequence). Trimming took 4 bases from V and 7 from J, leaving 17 bases between them. CDR3 length: 15 amino acids. CDR3 loop: CASSPKFGGGQPQHF. CDR3 DNA: TGTGCCAGCAGCCCGAAATTTGGGGGAGGGCAGCCCCAGCATTTT.

There are a few counts of this clonotype. CDR3 sequence reads: CASSARTGINEKLFF. The CDR3 nucleotides read TGTGCCAGCAGCGCCAGGACAGGGATAAATGAAAAACTGTTTTTT. This chain links TRBV7-2 with TRBJ1-4; 8 nucleotides agree with TRBD1. The CDR3 is made up of 15 amino acids. The V and J ends lost 5 bases and 5 bases, in that order; junction bases with no gene match: 7. Germline CDR1 and CDR2: SGHTA and FQGNSA.

This clonotype was seen repeatedly, ten times or more. The chain has TRBV12-5 and TRBJ2-1; D not resolved. Germline assignment: CDR1 LGHNT and CDR2 FRNRAP. Trimming removed 6 bases at V and 9 bases at J, with 9 bases between. The CDR3 sequence is 11 residues long. The chain's CDR3 is CASGPGVEQFF. CDR3 DNA sequence: TGTGCTAGTGGACCAGGAGTTGAGCAGTTCTTC.

The chain employs TRBV5-1 and TRBJ2-7; 8 bases match TRBD2. This CDR3 spans 21 amino acids. In germline, CDR1 is SGHRS, CDR2 YFSETQ. With 0 bases clipped from V and 2 bases from J, the junction kept 22 bases outside the gene matches. The CDR3 spells CASSLARGARSSGELPYEQYF. The CDR3 DNA reads TGCGCCAGCAGCTTGGCTAGGGGGGCCCGTAGTAGCGGGGAACTCCCCTACGAGCAGTACTTC.

This clonotype was counted ten times or more. The CDR3 region is CASSSPGFRYTGELFF. Here the CDR3 DNA reads TGTGCCAGCAGCTCCCCGGGGTTTAGGTACACCGGGGAGCTGTTTTTT. The chain links TRBV7-8 to TRBJ2-2; D may be TRBD2 (5 bases). Trimming removed 4 bases from V and 3 bases from J, with 15 bases in between. CDR3 length equals 16 residues. Germline CDR1 and CDR2: SGHVS and FQNEAQ.

The chain carries TRBV5-1 and TRBJ1-4; a weak D match, TRBD1 (6 bases). The CDR3 totals 15 residues. Trimming left V 4 bases short and J 4 bases short, with 14 bases between. Germline loops: CDR1 SGHRS, CDR2 YFSETQ. The CDR3 DNA sequence: TGCGCCAGCAGCACGGACAGTCCCGATAATGAAAAACTGTTTTTT. Its protein is CASSTDSPDNEKLFF.

This clonotype was found a few times. The V call is TRBV11-2, the J call TRBJ2-7; D is perhaps TRBD1 (6 bases). Trimming took off 5 bases at V and 2 bases at J, with 13 bases between the two ends. Germline CDR1 reads SGHAT; CDR2 reads FQNNGV. The CDR3 is made up of 14 amino acids. The CDR3 here is CASSHGTPPYEQYF. The DNA for the CDR3 is TGTGCCAGCAGCCACGGGACACCTCCCTACGAGCAGTACTTC. The full variable domain, in which reference TRBV11-2 and TRBJ2-7 provide the parts outside the CDR3, is EAGVAQSPRYKIIEKRQSVAFWCNPISGHATLYWYQQILGQGPKLLIQFQNNGVVDDSQLPKDRFSAERLKGVDSTLKIQPAKLEDSAVYLCASSHGTPPYEQYFGPGTRLTVT.